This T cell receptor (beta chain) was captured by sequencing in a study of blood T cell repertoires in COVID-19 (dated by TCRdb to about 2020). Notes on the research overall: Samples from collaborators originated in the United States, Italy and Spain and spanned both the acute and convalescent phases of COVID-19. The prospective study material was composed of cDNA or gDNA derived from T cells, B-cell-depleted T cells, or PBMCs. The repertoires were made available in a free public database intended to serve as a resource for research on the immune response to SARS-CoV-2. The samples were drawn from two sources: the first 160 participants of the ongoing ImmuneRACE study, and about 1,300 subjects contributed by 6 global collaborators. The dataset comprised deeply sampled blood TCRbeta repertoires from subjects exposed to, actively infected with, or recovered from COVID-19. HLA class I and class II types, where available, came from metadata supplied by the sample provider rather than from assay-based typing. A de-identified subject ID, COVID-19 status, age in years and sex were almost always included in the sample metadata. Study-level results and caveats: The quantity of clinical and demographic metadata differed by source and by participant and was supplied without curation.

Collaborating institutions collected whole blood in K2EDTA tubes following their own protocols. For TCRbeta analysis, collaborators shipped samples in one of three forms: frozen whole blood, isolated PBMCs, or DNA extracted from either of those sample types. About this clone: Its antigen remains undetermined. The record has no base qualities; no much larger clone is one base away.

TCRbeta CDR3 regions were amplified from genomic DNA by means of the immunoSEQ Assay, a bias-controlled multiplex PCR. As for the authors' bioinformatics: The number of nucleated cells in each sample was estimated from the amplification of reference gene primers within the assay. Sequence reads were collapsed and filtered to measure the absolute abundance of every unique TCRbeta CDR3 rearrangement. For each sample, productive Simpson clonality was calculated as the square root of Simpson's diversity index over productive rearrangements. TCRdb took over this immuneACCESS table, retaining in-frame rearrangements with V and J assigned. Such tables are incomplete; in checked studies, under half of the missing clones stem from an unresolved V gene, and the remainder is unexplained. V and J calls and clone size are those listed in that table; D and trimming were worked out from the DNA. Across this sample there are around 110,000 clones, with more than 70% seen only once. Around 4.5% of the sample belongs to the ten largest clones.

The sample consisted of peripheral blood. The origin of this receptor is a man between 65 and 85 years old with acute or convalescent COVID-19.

The DNA is as follows: TGTGCCAGCAGCCGGGGACTAACCCCTGAGGACTATGGCTACACCTTC. Protein translation: CASSRGLTPEDYGYTF. The chain joins TRBV7-9 to TRBJ1-2, with a weak D call of TRBD1 (5 bases match). V sheds 5 bases and J sheds 3 bases, leaving 19 bases between their ends. The CDR3 runs 16 residues from the cysteine to the phenylalanine. This entry keeps only the CDR3 DNA: 48 bases, framed from base 1. The germline V gene (reference sequence) sets CDR1 to SEHNR and CDR2 to FQNEAQ.